The clone carrying this T cell receptor (beta chain) was counted at least ten times. The CDR3 is made up of 15 amino acids. With 2 bases removed from V and 4 bases from J, the gap between germline ends came to 14 bases. Looked up from germline, CDR1 is GTSNPN and CDR2 is SVGIG (reference sequence). The data originate from a study of T cells in Graves' hyperthyroidism and ophthalmopathy. What was amplified from RNA transcripts were TCR beta CDR3 regions. HTBI primers were used for first-round RT-PCR of the TCR CDR3. TCRdb recomputed calls from the multiplex PCR reads with MiXCR, one row per CDR3 protein. This table holds fewer than 500,000 distinct CDR3 sequences, approximately 15% found once.

The chain combines TRBV30 with TRBJ2-2; D might be TRBD1 (6 bases). Specimen: blood. This sequence was found in a woman aged 30 to 39 with Graves' ophthalmopathy. The CDR3 protein is CAWSWGPEGTGELFF. DNA for the CDR3: TGTGCCTGGAGTTGGGGGCCCGAGGGCACCGGGGAGCTGTTTTTT. The full variable domain, rest sourced from reference TRBV30 and TRBJ2-2, is SQTIHQWPATLVQPVGSPLSLECTVEGTSNPNLYWYRQAAGRGLQLLFYSVGIGQISSEVPQNLSASRPQDRQFILSSKKLLLSDSGFYLCAWSWGPEGTGELFFGEGSRLTVL.